The T cell receptor beta chain described here comes from a study of Graves' ophthalmopathy and Graves' hyperthyroidism. This clonotype has a count of ten or more. The authors amplified TCR beta CDR3 regions, and they did so from RNA transcripts for repertoire sequencing. Second-round multiplex PCR followed a first-round RT-PCR using HTBI primers. TCRdb re-analysed the multiplex PCR reads in MiXCR, keeping a single row per CDR3 protein. The sample lists over a million distinct CDR3 sequences; 35% to 40% were seen once. Participants with hyperthyroidism, aged 18 to 65, were newly diagnosed with under 2 months' duration. This sequence was found in an adult man with Graves' hyperthyroidism. Material: peripheral blood or thyroid tissue (not recorded which).

CDR3 in DNA: TGTGCCAGCAGCCGACAAGGCACAAGTCAAGAGACCCAGTACTTC. Its translation is CASSRQGTSQETQYF. The chain employs TRBV7-9 and TRBJ2-5, with D unclear. Trimming cost V 5 bases and J 2 bases, with 15 bases left between them. This CDR3 has 15 residues. The germline V gene has CDR1 SEHNR and CDR2 FQNEAQ (reference sequence).